The 20 T cell receptor beta chains reported below all come from one sample, sequenced in a study of cytomegalovirus exposure and HLA in healthy donors (TCRdb year 2017). The receptor library was made with the immunoSEQ multiplex PCR assay. The multiplex PCR relied on a mix of 60 forward primers for TCR Vbeta segments and 13 reverse primers for TCR Jbeta segments. The source is immuneACCESS, and TCRdb retained only in-frame sequences with V and J called. Part of the clones is not carried over; for the studies checked, unresolved V genes explain less than half of this, and the remainder is unexplained. Per the sample table, the count is around 31,000 clones. The ten largest clones represent roughly 0.7% of the sample. The sample was PBMCs. The receptors shown here come from a young man in good health and CMV-seronegative.

The chain is built from TRBV19 and TRBJ1-1, with 7 positions matching TRBD1. The CDR3 loop spans 12 amino acids. After removal of 10 bases from V and 3 bases from J, the junction contained 5 bases not matched to a gene. Germline values: CDR1 LNHDA, CDR2 SQIVND (reference sequence). Here the CDR3 reads CATFTGDTEAFF. The DNA for the CDR3 is TGTGCCACCTTCACAGGGGACACTGAAGCTTTCTTT.

The rearrangement joins TRBV7-9 to TRBJ2-5, with D possibly matching TRBD1 (6 bases). Germline V gene sequence: CDR1 SEHNR, CDR2 FQNEAQ (reference sequence). The CDR3 sequence is 14 residues long. V lost 1 base and J 4 bases, leaving 10 bases between the germline ends. CDR3 coding DNA: TGTGCCAGCAGCTTAGGTACAGGGCGAGAGACCCAGTACTTC. Amino acid sequence: CASSLGTGRETQYF.

The chain joins TRBV7-9 to TRBJ2-5, with D possibly matching TRBD2 (6 bases). The CDR3 is 14 residues long. Trimming removed 5 bases from V and 2 bases from J, with 12 bases in between. Germline CDR1 is SEHNR and CDR2 is FQNEAQ (reference sequence). Here the CDR3 reads CASSRAGPQETQYF. CDR3 DNA: TGTGCCAGCAGCCGGGCGGGGCCACAAGAGACCCAGTACTTC.

V is TRBV7-8 and J is TRBJ2-5, with D unclear. Germline values: CDR1 SGHVS, CDR2 FQNEAQ. The CDR3 loop spans 12 amino acids. V was trimmed by 5 bases and J by 3 bases, leaving 7 bases between them. The CDR3 DNA reads TGTGCCAGCAGCCCTGACAAAGAGACCCAGTACTTC. It codes for CASSPDKETQYF.

This chain uses TRBV19 with TRBJ2-7, with 8 nucleotides matching TRBD1. Germline V lookup: CDR1 LNHDA, CDR2 SQIVND (reference sequence). After removal of 4 bases from V and 2 bases from J, the junction contained 4 bases not matched to a gene. CDR3 length: 14 amino acids. Here the CDR3 DNA reads TGTGCCAGTAGTAAATCGACAGGGGCCTACGAGCAGTACTTC. Translating gives CASSKSTGAYEQYF.

V usage is TRBV11-2 and J usage is TRBJ2-4; 11 bases map to TRBD2. Germline CDR1 SGHAT, CDR2 FQNNGV. The CDR3 has 17 residues. Trimming removed 4 bases from V and 1 base from J; junction bases left unmatched: 6. In DNA form, the CDR3 reads TGTGCCAGCAGCTCCGGTACTAGCGGGAGTGCCAAAAACATTCAGTACTTC. It codes for CASSSGTSGSAKNIQYF.

This rearrangement joins TRBV5-1 to TRBJ1-2; 8 bases match TRBD1. The CDR3 length is 13 residues. Germline lookup yields CDR1 SGHRS and CDR2 YFSETQ. Trimming at V came to 0 bases and at J to 10 bases, leaving 5 bases not matched to a gene. This CDR3 is CASSLGQGINYTF. CDR3 nucleotide sequence: TGCGCCAGCAGCTTGGGACAGGGGATTAACTACACCTTC.

The rearrangement uses TRBV18 and TRBJ2-2, with D unclear. The V and J ends lost 6 bases and 1 base respectively, with 15 bases between them. Germline CDR1 is KGHSH and CDR2 is LQKENI. The CDR3 runs to 16 residues. This CDR3 reads CASSPPSTGNTGELFF. CDR3 nucleotide sequence: TGTGCCAGCTCTCCCCCGTCGACTGGGAACACCGGGGAGCTGTTTTTT.

The gene calls are TRBV28 and TRBJ2-7, with 9 bases identical to TRBD1. Germline CDR1 and CDR2: MDHEN and SYDVKM. After removal of 4 bases from V and 2 bases from J, the junction contained 6 bases not matched to a gene. The CDR3 is 15 amino acids. For the CDR3, the DNA is TGTGCCAGCAGTTCGCCGGGACAGGGTGCCTACGAGCAGTACTTC. This encodes CASSSPGQGAYEQYF.

The chain couples TRBV25-1 to TRBJ2-5; tentatively, D is TRBD1 (5 bases). Germline V lookup: CDR1 MGHDK, CDR2 SYGVNS. Trimming pared 4 bases from V and 14 bases from J, leaving 17 bases between. This CDR3 has 12 amino acids. CDR3 sequence: CASSAFLAGYYF. In DNA, the CDR3 is TGTGCCAGCAGTGCGTTTCTCGCAGGGTATTACTTC.

The chain uses TRBV2 and TRBJ2-2; 13 bases are shared with TRBD2. The CDR3 runs to 15 residues. Germline V CDR1 and CDR2: SNHLY, FYNNEI. The V and J ends lost 8 bases and 4 bases, in that order; junction bases with no gene match: 4. In nucleotides, the CDR3 is TGTGCCAGCGGACTAGCGGGGGCTTCCACCGGGGAGCTGTTTTTT. Amino acid sequence: CASGLAGASTGELFF.

The genes are TRBV20-1 and TRBJ1-3; 7 nucleotides agree with TRBD1. This CDR3 is built from 11 residues. The junction had 8 bases not matched to a gene; V was cut back by 7 bases and J by 11 bases. The germline gives CDR1 DFQATT, CDR2 SNEGSKA (reference sequence). The CDR3 DNA is TGCAGTGTTACGACAGGGAAGGCCATATATTTT. Its translation: CSVTTGKAIYF.

CDR3 coding DNA: TGCGCCAGCAGCTCCCTACAGACAGGAAACGATGGCTACACCTTC. Its translation: CASSSLQTGNDGYTF. The chain couples TRBV5-1 to TRBJ1-2; possible D gene TRBD1, 6 bases. Germline assignment: CDR1 SGHRS and CDR2 YFSETQ. The CDR3 loop spans 15 amino acids. V lost 3 bases, J lost 6 bases, and 18 bases lay in between.

This chain links TRBV7-3 with TRBJ2-1; 8 bases fit TRBD2. V gave up 1 base and J gave up 0 bases; unmatched junction bases: 8. This CDR3 has 18 amino acids. Germline loops: CDR1 SGHTA, CDR2 FQGTGA. The CDR3 spells CASSLNGGAPSSYNEQFF. CDR3 nucleotides: TGTGCCAGCAGCTTAAACGGGGGGGCCCCTAGCTCCTACAATGAGCAGTTCTTC.

The chain has TRBV28 and TRBJ2-5; 9 positions match TRBD1. TRBJ2-7 matches the DNA end more closely, so the J call is doubtful. CDR3 length equals 15 residues. The V gene's germline CDR1 is MDHEN and CDR2 SYDVKM. The CDR3 spells CASRKAGTGLYEQYF. Written as DNA, the CDR3 is TGTGCCAGCAGAAAAGCCGGGACAGGGCTGTACGAGCAGTACTTC.

The chain uses TRBV18 and TRBJ1-2; 8 bases map to TRBD1. This CDR3 comprises 14 residues. CDR1 KGHSH and CDR2 LQKENI come from the germline V gene. J lost 4 bases, V lost 5 bases, and 6 bases had no gene match. CDR3 loop: CASSSGQGVYGYTF. CDR3 nucleotides: TGTGCCAGCTCATCCGGACAGGGTGTCTATGGCTACACCTTC.

CDR3 DNA: TGCGCCAGCAGCTTGTTGAGGAGCTCCTACAATGAGCAGTTCTTC. It translates to CASSLLRSSYNEQFF. The chain uses TRBV5-1 and TRBJ2-1; D unclear. Germline values: CDR1 SGHRS, CDR2 YFSETQ. The CDR3 spans 15 residues. Deletions cut 1 base from V and 0 bases from J, with 8 bases between.

The chain uses TRBV18 and TRBJ1-2, with D unclear. The V end was cut by 2 bases, the J end by 0 bases, with 10 bases between. Per the germline V gene, CDR1 is KGHSH and CDR2 is LQKENI. The CDR3 consists of 15 residues. The CDR3 region is CASSPEASPNYGYTF. Written as DNA, the CDR3 is TGTGCCAGCTCACCAGAGGCCTCACCTAACTATGGCTACACCTTC.

CDR3 protein: CASSSETGGNVGGYTF. In DNA form, the CDR3 reads TGTGCCAGCAGCTCCGAGACAGGGGGAAATGTTGGTGGCTACACCTTC. The gene calls are TRBV7-9 and TRBJ1-2, with TRBD1 matching over 9 bases. Trimming at V came to 4 bases and at J to 7 bases, leaving 13 bases not matched to a gene. The CDR3 sequence is 16 residues long. Germline values: CDR1 SEHNR, CDR2 FQNEAQ (reference sequence).

The V gene is TRBV7-2, the J gene TRBJ1-6, with D perhaps TRBD1 (6 bases). The CDR3 loop spans 18 amino acids. The V end was cut by 1 base, the J end by 6 bases, with 19 bases between. Germline CDR1 reads SGHTA; CDR2 reads FQGNSA. CDR3 bases: TGTGCCAGCAGCTTAGTAGGAAACTCAGGGGTGAGTAATTCACCCCTCCACTTT. Its translation is CASSLVGNSGVSNSPLHF.